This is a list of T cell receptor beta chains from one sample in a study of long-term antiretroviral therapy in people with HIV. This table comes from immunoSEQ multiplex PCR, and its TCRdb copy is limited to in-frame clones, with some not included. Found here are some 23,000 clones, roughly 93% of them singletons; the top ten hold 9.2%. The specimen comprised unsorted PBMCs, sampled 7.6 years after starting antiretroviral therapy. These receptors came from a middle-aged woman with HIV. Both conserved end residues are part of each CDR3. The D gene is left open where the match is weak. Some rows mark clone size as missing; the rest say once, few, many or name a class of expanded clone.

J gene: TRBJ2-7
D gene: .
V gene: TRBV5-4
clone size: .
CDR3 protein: CASSLGPAASSYEQYF
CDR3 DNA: TGTGCCAGCAGCTTGGGACCAGCGGCGAGCTCCTACGAGCAGTACTTC

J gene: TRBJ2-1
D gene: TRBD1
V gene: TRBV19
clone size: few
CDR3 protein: CASSIMGQANNEQFF
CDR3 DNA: TGTGCCAGTAGTATTATGGGACAGGCTAACAATGAGCAGTTCTTC

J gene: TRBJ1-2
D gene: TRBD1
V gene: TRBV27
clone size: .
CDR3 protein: CASSSGTGVVGYTF
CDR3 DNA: TGTGCCAGCAGCTCCGGGACAGGGGTCGTTGGCTACACCTTC

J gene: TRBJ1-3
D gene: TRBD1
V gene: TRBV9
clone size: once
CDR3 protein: CASSAGGVPGNTIYF
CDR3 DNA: TGTGCCAGCAGCGCAGGGGGGGTACCGGGAAACACCATATATTTT

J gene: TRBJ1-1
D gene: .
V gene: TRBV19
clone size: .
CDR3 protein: CASSLKADTEAFF
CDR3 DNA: TGTGCCAGTAGTCTCAAGGCGGACACTGAAGCTTTCTTT

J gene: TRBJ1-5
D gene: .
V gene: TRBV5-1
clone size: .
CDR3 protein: CASSRSGDSNQPQHF
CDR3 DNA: TGCGCCAGCAGCAGATCAGGGGATAGCAATCAGCCCCAGCATTTT

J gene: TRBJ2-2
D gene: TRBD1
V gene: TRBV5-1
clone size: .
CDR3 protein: CASSPQGANGELFF
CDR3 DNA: TGCGCCAGCAGCCCGCAGGGGGCGAACGGGGAGCTGTTTTTT

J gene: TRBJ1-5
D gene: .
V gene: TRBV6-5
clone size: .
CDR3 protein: CASRTAVNQPQHF
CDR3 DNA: TGTGCCAGCAGGACGGCAGTCAATCAGCCCCAGCATTTT

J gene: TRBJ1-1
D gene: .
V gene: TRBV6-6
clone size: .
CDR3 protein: CASSTLANTEAFF
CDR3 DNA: TGTGCCAGCAGTACCCTCGCGAACACTGAAGCTTTCTTT

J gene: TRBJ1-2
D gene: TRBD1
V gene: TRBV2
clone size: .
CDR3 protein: CASSGYRGRGYGYTF
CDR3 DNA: TGTGCCAGCAGTGGTTACAGGGGGCGCGGGTATGGCTACACCTTC

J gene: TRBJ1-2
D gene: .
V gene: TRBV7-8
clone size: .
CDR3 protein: CASSPKRQSVYGYTF
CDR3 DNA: TGTGCCAGCAGCCCAAAGAGACAGTCCGTATATGGCTACACCTTC

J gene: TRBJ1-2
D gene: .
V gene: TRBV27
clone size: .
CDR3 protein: CATFRASYGYTF
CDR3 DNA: TGTGCCACCTTCCGGGCCAGCTATGGCTACACCTTC

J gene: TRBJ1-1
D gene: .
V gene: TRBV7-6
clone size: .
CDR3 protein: CASSPRTAPDTEAFF
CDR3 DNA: TGTGCCAGCAGCCCCCGGACAGCCCCTGACACTGAAGCTTTCTTT

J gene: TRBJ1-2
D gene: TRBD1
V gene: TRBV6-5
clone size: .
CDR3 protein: CASWDSNNYGYTF
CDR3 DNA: TGTGCCAGCTGGGACAGCAATAACTATGGCTACACCTTC

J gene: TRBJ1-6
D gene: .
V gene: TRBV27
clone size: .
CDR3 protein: CASSISSYNSPLHF
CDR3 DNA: TGTGCCAGCAGTATTAGCTCCTATAATTCACCCCTCCACTTT

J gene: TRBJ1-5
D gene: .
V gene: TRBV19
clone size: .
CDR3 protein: CASSRVGGNQPQHF
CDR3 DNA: TGTGCCAGTAGTCGGGTGGGAGGCAATCAGCCCCAGCATTTT

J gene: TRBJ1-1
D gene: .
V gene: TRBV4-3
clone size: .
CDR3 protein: CASSQDLLGQEAFF
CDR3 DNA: TGCGCCAGCAGCCAAGATCTACTCGGACAAGAAGCTTTCTTT

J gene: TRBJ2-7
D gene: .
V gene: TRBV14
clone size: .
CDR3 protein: CASSQGGSFYEQYF
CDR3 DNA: TGTGCCAGCAGCCAAGGGGGAAGCTTCTACGAGCAGTACTTC

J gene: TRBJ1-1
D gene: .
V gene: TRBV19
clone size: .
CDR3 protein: CASSMGIGGTEAFF
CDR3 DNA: TGTGCCAGTAGTATGGGAATTGGGGGGACTGAAGCTTTCTTT

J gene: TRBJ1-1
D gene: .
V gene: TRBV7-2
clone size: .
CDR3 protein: CASSFQSGGNTEAFF
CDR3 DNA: TGTGCCAGCAGCTTCCAGAGCGGCGGGAACACTGAAGCTTTCTTT

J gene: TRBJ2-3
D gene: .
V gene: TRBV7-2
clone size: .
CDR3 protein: CASSLEAYSTDTQYF
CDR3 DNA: TGTGCCAGCAGCTTAGAAGCCTATAGCACAGATACGCAGTATTTT

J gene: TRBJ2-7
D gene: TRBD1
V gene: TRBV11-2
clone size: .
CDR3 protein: CASSFLDRGYEQYF
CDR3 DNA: TGTGCCAGCAGCTTTCTGGACAGGGGGTACGAGCAGTACTTC

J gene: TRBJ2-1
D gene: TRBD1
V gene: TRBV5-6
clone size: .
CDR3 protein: CASSLTTGMTNEQFF
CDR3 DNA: TGTGCCAGCAGCTTGACGACAGGGATGACGAATGAGCAGTTCTTC

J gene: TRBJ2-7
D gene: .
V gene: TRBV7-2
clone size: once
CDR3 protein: CASSPGGRNYEQYF
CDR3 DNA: TGTGCCAGCAGCCCTGGTGGCAGAAACTACGAGCAGTACTTC

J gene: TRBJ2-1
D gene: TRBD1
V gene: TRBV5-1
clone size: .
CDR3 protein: CASSLGALQGYNEQFF
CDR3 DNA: TGCGCCAGCAGCTTAGGGGCCCTACAGGGGTACAATGAGCAGTTCTTC

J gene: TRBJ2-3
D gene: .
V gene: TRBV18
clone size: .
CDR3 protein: CASSPRNTDSTDTQYF
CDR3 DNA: TGTGCCAGCTCACCACGGAATACCGACAGCACAGATACGCAGTATTTT

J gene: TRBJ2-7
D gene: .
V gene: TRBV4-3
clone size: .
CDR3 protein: CASSQRDPPYEQYF
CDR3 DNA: TGCGCCAGCAGCCAAAGAGACCCCCCCTACGAGCAGTACTTC

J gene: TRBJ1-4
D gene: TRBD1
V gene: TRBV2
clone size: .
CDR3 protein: CASSEALRTGINEKLFF
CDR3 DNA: TGTGCCAGCAGTGAAGCGCTTCGGACAGGGATAAATGAAAAACTGTTTTTT

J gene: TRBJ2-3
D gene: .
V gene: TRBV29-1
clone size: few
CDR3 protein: CSVARGNTDTQYF
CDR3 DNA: TGCAGCGTTGCAAGGGGGAACACAGATACGCAGTATTTT

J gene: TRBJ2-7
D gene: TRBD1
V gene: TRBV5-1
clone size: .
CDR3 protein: CASSLGDREAYEQYF
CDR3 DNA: TGCGCCAGCAGCTTGGGGGACAGGGAAGCCTACGAGCAGTACTTC

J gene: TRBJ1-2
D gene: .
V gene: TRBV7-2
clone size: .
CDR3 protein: CASSLEFSNYGYTF
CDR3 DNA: TGTGCCAGCAGCTTAGAGTTTAGTAACTATGGCTACACCTTC

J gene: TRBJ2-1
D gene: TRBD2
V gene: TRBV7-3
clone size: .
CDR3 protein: CASSYGLAIYNEQFF
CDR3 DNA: TGTGCCAGCAGCTATGGACTAGCTATTTACAATGAGCAGTTCTTC

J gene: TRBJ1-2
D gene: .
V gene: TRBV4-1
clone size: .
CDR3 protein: CASSQEGGAFSGYTF
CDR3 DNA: TGCGCCAGCAGCCAAGAGGGGGGCGCCTTCTCTGGCTACACCTTC

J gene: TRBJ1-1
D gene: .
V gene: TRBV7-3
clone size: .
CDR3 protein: CASSLYRDTEAFF
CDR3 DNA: TGTGCCAGCAGCTTATATAGGGACACTGAAGCTTTCTTT

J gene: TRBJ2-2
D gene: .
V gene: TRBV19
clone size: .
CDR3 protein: CASTGVRAGELFF
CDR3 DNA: TGTGCCAGTACTGGGGTGCGGGCCGGGGAGCTGTTTTTT

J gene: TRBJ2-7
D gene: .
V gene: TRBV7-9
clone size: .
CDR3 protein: CASSLRLGLEVREQYF
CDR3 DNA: TGTGCCAGCAGCTTAAGATTGGGCCTCGAGGTTAGGGAGCAGTACTTC

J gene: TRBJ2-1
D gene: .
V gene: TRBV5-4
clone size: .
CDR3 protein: CASSFGGQLDNEQFF
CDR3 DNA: TGTGCCAGCAGCTTCGGCGGGCAGTTGGACAATGAGCAGTTCTTC

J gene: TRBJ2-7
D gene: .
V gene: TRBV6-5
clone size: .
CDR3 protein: CASSLNRFSYEQYF
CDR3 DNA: TGTGCCAGCAGCTTGAATCGGTTTTCCTACGAGCAGTACTTC

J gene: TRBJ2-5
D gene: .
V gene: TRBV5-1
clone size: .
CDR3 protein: CASSFQGAETQYF
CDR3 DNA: TGCGCCAGCAGCTTCCAGGGTGCAGAGACCCAGTACTTC

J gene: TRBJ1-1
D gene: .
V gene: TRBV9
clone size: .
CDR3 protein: CASTPGGNPTEAFF
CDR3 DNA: TGTGCCAGCACCCCCGGCGGCAATCCCACTGAAGCTTTCTTT

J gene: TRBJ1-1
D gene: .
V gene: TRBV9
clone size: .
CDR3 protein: CASSVGWGMNTEAFF
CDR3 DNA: TGTGCCAGCAGCGTAGGTTGGGGCATGAACACTGAAGCTTTCTTT

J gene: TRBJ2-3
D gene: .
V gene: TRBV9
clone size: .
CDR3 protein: CASSRTVSTDTQYF
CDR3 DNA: TGTGCCAGCAGCCGGACAGTCAGCACAGATACGCAGTATTTT

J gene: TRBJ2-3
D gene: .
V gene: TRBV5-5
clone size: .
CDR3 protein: CASSPLTGSDTQYF
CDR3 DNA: TGTGCCAGCAGCCCTTTGACAGGATCAGATACGCAGTATTTT

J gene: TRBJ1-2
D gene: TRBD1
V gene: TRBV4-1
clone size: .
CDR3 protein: CASRSRGQYGYTF
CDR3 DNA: TGCGCCAGCAGGAGTCGGGGACAGTATGGCTACACCTTC

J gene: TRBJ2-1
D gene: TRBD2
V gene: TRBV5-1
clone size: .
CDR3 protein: CASSSRLAGANEQFF
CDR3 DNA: TGCGCCAGCAGCTCGAGACTAGCGGGGGCCAATGAGCAGTTCTTC

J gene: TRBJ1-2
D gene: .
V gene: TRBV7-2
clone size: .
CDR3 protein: CASSLAGQGSRDGYTF
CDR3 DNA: TGTGCCAGCAGCTTAGCCGGTCAGGGTTCAAGGGATGGCTACACCTTC

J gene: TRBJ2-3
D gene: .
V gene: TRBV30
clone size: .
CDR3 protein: CAWSVQGHFTDTQYF
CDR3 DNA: TGTGCCTGGAGTGTACAGGGACACTTCACAGATACGCAGTATTTT

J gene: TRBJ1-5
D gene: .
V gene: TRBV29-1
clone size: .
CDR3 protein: CSVSYKVKRVSNQPQHF
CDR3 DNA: TGCAGCGTTTCCTACAAGGTAAAACGGGTGAGCAATCAGCCCCAGCATTTT

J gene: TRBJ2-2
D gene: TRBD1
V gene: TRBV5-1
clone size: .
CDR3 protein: CASSPDGQGWTGELFF
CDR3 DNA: TGCGCCAGCAGCCCCGATGGACAGGGGTGGACCGGGGAGCTGTTTTTT

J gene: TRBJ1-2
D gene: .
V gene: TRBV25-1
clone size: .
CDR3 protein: CASSGRGWDGYTF
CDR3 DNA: TGTGCCAGCAGTGGACGGGGGTGGGATGGCTACACCTTC

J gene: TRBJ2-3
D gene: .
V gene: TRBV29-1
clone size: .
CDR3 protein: CSVVVGADTQYF
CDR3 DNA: TGCAGCGTGGTCGTGGGGGCAGATACGCAGTATTTT

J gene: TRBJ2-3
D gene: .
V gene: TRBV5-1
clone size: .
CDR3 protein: CASSLRDTQYF
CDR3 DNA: TGCGCCAGCAGCTTGAGGGATACGCAGTATTTT